These 7 T cell receptor beta chains share one sample of origin, sequenced in a study. TCRdb re-analysed the 5' RACE reads in MiXCR, keeping a single row per CDR3 protein. This table has about 62,000 distinct CDR3 sequences, 25% to 35% appearing once. Material: tumor-infiltrating naive CD4+ T cells sorted from the breast tumor. Described subset: naive CD4+ T cells, CD4+CD45RA+CD25-. The receptors come from a female donor with breast cancer.

V gene TRBV24-1 combines with J gene TRBJ2-1, with 15 bases fitting TRBD2. The CDR3 is 18 amino acids. The germline V gene encodes CDR1 KGHDR and CDR2 SFDVKD. Unmatched junction bases numbered 3, after V lost 4 bases and J lost 0 bases. CDR3 nucleotides: TGTGCCACCAGTGACCCGGGACTAGCGGGAGGCTCCTACAATGAGCAGTTCTTC. Its translation is CATSDPGLAGGSYNEQFF.

This clonotype has only a few counts. This chain joins TRBV24-1 and TRBJ2-7, with no clear D. Between the trimmed V and J ends, which lost 4 bases and 0 bases, there was a span of 3 bases. The germline V gene has CDR1 KGHDR and CDR2 SFDVKD. The CDR3 runs to 12 residues. In DNA form, the CDR3 reads TGTGCCACCAGTGAAAACTCCTACGAGCAGTACTTC. Translating it yields CATSENSYEQYF.

The sample holds a few counts of this clonotype. This chain connects TRBV28 to TRBJ1-5, with D maybe TRBD1 (6 bases). Per the germline V gene, CDR1 is MDHEN and CDR2 is SYDVKM. This CDR3 has 13 amino acids. V lost 11 bases to trimming and J lost 1 base, with 12 bases between them. CDR3 loop: CAGNRDSNQPQHF. CDR3 nucleotide sequence: TGTGCCGGAAACAGGGACAGCAATCAGCCCCAGCATTTT. The entire variable domain, with the rest obtained from reference TRBV28 and TRBJ1-5, is as follows: DVKVTQSSRYLVKRTGEKVFLECVQDMDHENMFWYRQDPGLGLRLIYFSYDVKMKEKGDIPEGYSVSREKKERFSLILESASTNQTSMYLCAGNRDSNQPQHFGDGTRLSIL.

This clonotype has ten or more counts. V and J are TRBV20-1 and TRBJ2-7, with D maybe TRBD2 (7 bases). Germline lookup yields CDR1 DFQATT and CDR2 SNEGSKA (reference sequence). The CDR3 is 18 residues long. V was pared by 5 bases and J by 2 bases, with 28 bases between. CDR3 sequence: CSAPPPGVKRGPAYEQYF. The CDR3 DNA sequence: TGCAGTGCTCCTCCGCCAGGGGTGAAGCGGGGCCCCGCCTACGAGCAGTACTTC.

The rearrangement uses TRBV4-1 and TRBJ2-7; D is tentatively TRBD1 or TRBD2 (5 bases each). Germline assignment: CDR1 MGHRA and CDR2 YSYEKL. V shed 0 bases and J shed 6 bases, with 18 bases lying between them. The CDR3 runs to 16 residues. The CDR3 nucleotides are TGCGCCAGCAGCCAAGAATCCCTTGGGGGATGGCCCGAGCAGTACTTC. Translated: CASSQESLGGWPEQYF.

The chain is built from TRBV20-1 and TRBJ2-1, with 10 bases that match TRBD1. Germline trimming cut 3 bases from V and 9 bases from J; bases unmatched to any gene: 8. CDR1 DFQATT and CDR2 SNEGSKA come from the germline V gene (reference sequence). The CDR3 length is 14 residues. The CDR3 DNA reads as TGCAGTGCTAGGACAGGGGGCGTAGTCGGTGAGCAGTTCTTC. Translating gives CSARTGGVVGEQFF.

This clonotype has ten or more counts. J is TRBJ2-4 and V is TRBV9; 8 positions match TRBD1. The CDR3 sequence is 15 residues long. V lost 0 bases, J lost 5 bases, and 4 bases stayed unmatched. The germline V gene encodes CDR1 SGDLS and CDR2 YYNGEE. CDR3 sequence reads: CASSVGVDRENIQYF. Written as DNA, the CDR3 is TGTGCCAGCAGCGTAGGTGTGGACAGGGAAAACATTCAGTACTTC.